A single sample is the source of the 18 T cell receptor beta chains below, sequenced in a study of T cells in Graves' hyperthyroidism and ophthalmopathy. Amplified TCR beta CDR3 regions derived from RNA transcripts. First-round RT-PCR with HTBI primers amplified the TCR CDR3 region. Each CDR3 protein gets one entry after TCRdb re-called the multiplex PCR reads with MiXCR. Among 480,000 or so distinct CDR3 sequences, over 13% were seen once, and the ten largest hold about a sixth. Sequencing was done on a sample of blood. The receptors shown here come from a woman between 18 and 30 years old with Graves' hyperthyroidism.

This clonotype was seen more than once but under ten times. V gene TRBV7-8 combines with J gene TRBJ1-1, with 7 bases aligning to TRBD1. Germline trimming cut 4 bases from V and 3 bases from J; bases unmatched to any gene: 5. The CDR3 is made up of 14 amino acids. Germline CDR1 is SGHVS and CDR2 is FQNEAQ. The CDR3 DNA sequence: TGTGCCAGCAGCTCATACGGACAGGACACTGAAGCTTTCTTT. The encoded protein is CASSSYGQDTEAFF.

This clonotype was detected ten times or more. This rearrangement joins TRBV24-1 to TRBJ2-1; 11 bases agree with TRBD2. The germline CDR1 and CDR2 sequences are KGHDR and SFDVKD. This CDR3 comprises 15 residues. The V gene end was trimmed by 4 bases and the J gene end by 7 bases; junction bases not matched to a gene: 5. Here the CDR3 DNA reads TGTGCCACCAGTGAGATAGCGGGAGGGCCTAATGAGCAGTTCTTC. Its translation: CATSEIAGGPNEQFF.

There are many counts of this clonotype. This chain connects TRBV18 to TRBJ2-7, with D hard to call. CDR3 length: 13 residues. CDR1 KGHSH and CDR2 LQKENI come from the germline V gene. V lost 2 bases and J lost 1, with 6 bases in between. The CDR3 loop reads CASSPGRSYEQYF. CDR3 coding DNA: TGTGCCAGCTCACCAGGTAGATCCTACGAGCAGTACTTC.

This clonotype has a handful of counts. The genes are TRBV20-1 and TRBJ1-2, with TRBD1 matching 7 bases. J gave up 1 base and V 5 bases, and 7 bases lay outside the gene matches. The CDR3 has 14 amino acids. Germline V gene sequence: CDR1 DFQATT, CDR2 SNEGSKA (reference sequence). CDR3 protein: CSALPDRVNYGYTF. The CDR3 DNA follows: TGCAGTGCTCTACCCGACAGGGTTAACTATGGCTACACCTTC.

This clonotype appeared many times. The rearrangement joins TRBV2 to TRBJ1-4; 7 bases map to TRBD1. The V gene end was trimmed by 7 bases and the J gene end by 6 bases; junction bases not matched to a gene: 5. This CDR3 region has 13 residues. Germline loops: CDR1 SNHLY, CDR2 FYNNEI. CDR3 in DNA: TGTGCCAGCAATCTACAGGGGTATGAAAAACTGTTTTTT. This gives the protein CASNLQGYEKLFF.

J is TRBJ2-5 and V is TRBV27, with 11 bases matching TRBD1. Per germline, CDR1 MNHEY and CDR2 SMNVEV (reference sequence). V lost 5 bases to trimming and J lost 6 bases; unmatched junction nucleotides: 8. This CDR3 contains 15 residues. Written as DNA, the CDR3 is TGTGCCAGCAGTGCCGGGACAGGGGGTGCGAAGACCCAGTACTTC. It encodes CASSAGTGGAKTQYF.

At least ten counts were recorded for this clonotype. V usage is TRBV24-1 and J usage is TRBJ1-2; no firm D call. In germline, CDR1 is KGHDR, CDR2 SFDVKD. The V end lost 9 bases, the J end lost 4 bases, and 8 bases lay between the germline ends. CDR3 length equals 11 residues. Here the CDR3 reads CATETLYGYTF. DNA of the CDR3: TGTGCCACCGAGACCCTCTATGGCTACACCTTC.

This clonotype has at least ten counts. V usage is TRBV24-1 and J usage is TRBJ2-1; D gene ambiguous. The germline gives CDR1 KGHDR, CDR2 SFDVKD. Trimming stripped 5 bases from V and 0 bases from J, with 7 bases between. The CDR3 length is 14 residues. The CDR3 DNA reads as TGTGCCACCAGTGGTTCAACCTCCTACAATGAGCAGTTCTTC. Protein: CATSGSTSYNEQFF.

There are many counts of this clonotype. The V and J genes are TRBV3-1 and TRBJ2-3, with D unclear. Trimming pared 1 base from V and 4 bases from J, leaving 3 bases between. This CDR3 has 12 amino acids. Germline V CDR1 and CDR2: LGHDT, YNNKEL (reference sequence). Here the CDR3 reads CASSQGPDTQYF. The CDR3 coding sequence is TGTGCCAGCAGCCAAGGGCCAGATACGCAGTATTTT.

This clonotype appeared many times. The J gene is TRBJ2-3, the V gene TRBV27; D possibly uses TRBD1 or TRBD2 (5 bases each). Germline CDR1 reads MNHEY; CDR2 reads SMNVEV (reference sequence). This CDR3 is built from 16 residues. Trimming left V 1 base short and J 4 bases short, with 15 bases between. Written as DNA, the CDR3 is TGTGCCAGCAGTTTATATGGGACGACCTCTCCAGATACGCAGTATTTT. Translated: CASSLYGTTSPDTQYF.

This clonotype was counted ten times or more. The gene calls are TRBV5-1 and TRBJ2-2; D not resolved. The CDR3 consists of 17 residues. CDR1 is SGHRS and CDR2 is YFSETQ in the germline V gene. Trimming cost V 1 base and J 2 bases, with 15 bases left between them. CDR3 nucleotide sequence: TGCGCCAGCAGCTTGTCATTGTATTTTCTAAACACCGGGGAGCTGTTTTTT. Residues: CASSLSLYFLNTGELFF.

This clonotype was counted ten times or more. The chain has TRBV12-3 or TRBV12-4 and TRBJ2-5, with TRBD1 matching 11 bases. The CDR3 has 19 residues. V lost 6 bases to trimming and J lost 3 bases; unmatched junction nucleotides: 18. CDR3 DNA sequence: TGTGCCAGCAGGGCGGACAGGGGGCACCCGGGACTAGGGGAAGAGACCCAGTACTTC. It encodes CASRADRGHPGLGEETQYF.

This clonotype appeared many times. V and J are TRBV27 and TRBJ1-6; no firm D call. The germline V gene encodes CDR1 MNHEY and CDR2 SMNVEV (reference sequence). The V and J ends lost 3 bases and 5 bases respectively, with 5 bases between them. CDR3 size: 13 residues. The CDR3 protein is CASSFANNSPLHF. DNA of the CDR3: TGTGCCAGCAGTTTCGCTAATAATTCACCCCTCCACTTT.

In this sample, this clonotype turned up many times. The rearrangement joins TRBV12-3 or TRBV12-4 to TRBJ2-2; TRBD2 agrees at 11 bases. The CDR3 runs to 15 residues. Trimming removed 5 bases from V and 4 bases from J; junction bases left unmatched: 3. For the CDR3, the DNA is TGTGCCAGCAGTGATAGCGGGAGGGGCACCGGGGAGCTGTTTTTT. Translating it yields CASSDSGRGTGELFF.

J is TRBJ2-2 and V is TRBV4-1, with TRBD2 as a possible D gene (6 bases). From germline, CDR1 is MGHRA and CDR2 YSYEKL. Trimming took 4 bases from V and 7 from J, leaving 10 bases between them. This CDR3 has 13 amino acids. The DNA for the CDR3 is TGCGCCAGCAGCCTCCCCGGGGGCGGGGAGCTGTTTTTT. Translating gives CASSLPGGGELFF.

The chain has TRBV4-1 and TRBJ2-2, with D possibly TRBD1 on 5 matching bases. The CDR3 runs to 12 residues. CDR1 and CDR2 (germline): MGHRA, YSYEKL. Trimming took 6 bases from V and 3 from J, leaving 5 bases between them. The CDR3 is CASRQDTGELFF. As DNA, the CDR3 is TGCGCCAGCAGACAGGACACCGGGGAGCTGTTTTTT.

In this sample, this clonotype turned up many times. V usage is TRBV5-8 and J usage is TRBJ1-5; no definite D call. The germline CDR1 and CDR2 sequences are SGHTS and YDEGEE. The CDR3 contains 15 residues. V was cut by 2 bases and J by 5 bases, with 14 bases left in between. The CDR3 DNA reads as TGTGCCAGCAGCTTTTTATATGGATTAGATCAGCCCCAGCATTTT. Amino acids: CASSFLYGLDQPQHF.

This clonotype has just a few counts. CDR3 bases: TGTGCCACCAGTGATAGGGGACTAGCGGGAAAGGAGACCCAGTACTTC. This codes for CATSDRGLAGKETQYF. This chain uses TRBV24-1 with TRBJ2-5; 13 bases align to TRBD2. V lost 3 bases to trimming and J lost 5 bases; unmatched junction nucleotides: 5. The CDR3 runs 16 residues. Per the germline V gene, CDR1 is KGHDR and CDR2 is SFDVKD.